The 10 T cell receptor beta chains presented below share a single source sample, sequenced in a study of brain T cells in children with intractable seizures. Time point reported: blood from clinic visit 5 months post-surgery; TSC patient then seizure free. Some clones are missing from TCRdb's copy, which holds only in-frame ones; the method was immunoSEQ multiplex PCR. The sample holds about 340,000 clones, over 90% seen once. The material sequenced was peripheral blood, taken less than 6 months after surgery. These receptors were collected from a boy under two years old with tuberous sclerosis and intractable seizures.

J is TRBJ1-1 and V is TRBV7-8; TRBD1 aligns across 9 bases. The germline V gene encodes CDR1 SGHVS and CDR2 FQNEAQ. CDR3 length equals 17 residues. The J segment lost 1 base and the V segment lost 5 bases, leaving 11 bases of the junction unmatched. The CDR3 nucleotides read TGTGCCAGCAGCCTCACGGAACCGGGACAGGGGAACACTGAAGCTTTCTTT. Protein sequence: CASSLTEPGQGNTEAFF.

V gene TRBV6-1 combines with J gene TRBJ2-7, with 12 bases that match TRBD1. CDR3 length: 15 amino acids. From germline, CDR1 is MNHNS and CDR2 SASEGT. V dropped 3 bases and J dropped 6; count of bases not matched to a gene: 6. As DNA, the CDR3 is TGTGCCAGCAGTGAGTCGGGGACAGGGGGCGCCGAGCAGTACTTC. Translated: CASSESGTGGAEQYF.

The chain couples TRBV4-1 to TRBJ1-3; a weak D match, TRBD1 (6 bases). The germline V gene has CDR1 MGHRA and CDR2 YSYEKL. V was trimmed by 7 bases and J by 0 bases, leaving 19 bases between them. The CDR3 is 17 amino acids. The chain's CDR3 is CASTQTGTITSGNTIYF. CDR3 bases: TGCGCCAGCACCCAGACAGGCACTATAACCTCTGGAAACACCATATATTTT.

The CDR3 DNA follows: TGTGCCAGCAGCCAAGATCTAACCGAGTCACCCCTCCACTTT. Amino acids: CASSQDLTESPLHF. This chain joins TRBV4-2 and TRBJ1-6; D uncertain. Germline CDR1 is LGHNA and CDR2 is YNFKEQ. The CDR3 is made up of 14 amino acids. V gave up 0 bases and J gave up 10 bases, with 10 bases separating them.

CDR3 nucleotides: TGTGCCAGCAGTCCCCTTCCCCGACAGGGTAGCTACGAGCAGTACTTC. This translates into CASSPLPRQGSYEQYF. This chain connects TRBV27 to TRBJ2-7; the match to TRBD1 covers 7 bases. Germline CDR1 and CDR2: MNHEY and SMNVEV (reference sequence). The junction had 13 bases not matched to a gene; V was cut back by 5 bases and J by 3 bases. CDR3 length equals 16 residues.

The CDR3: CASSLTIGQGKKYGYTF. The CDR3 region has the DNA TGTGCCAGCAGCTTAACAATAGGACAGGGTAAAAAATATGGCTACACCTTC. V usage is TRBV7-9 and J usage is TRBJ1-2, with 8 bases aligning to TRBD1. V lost 2 bases, J lost 5 bases, and 13 bases stayed unmatched. Germline CDR1 reads SEHNR; CDR2 reads FQNEAQ (reference sequence). The CDR3 is 17 residues long.

This rearrangement joins TRBV4-1 to TRBJ2-5; possible D gene TRBD1, 7 bases. CDR1 is MGHRA, CDR2 YSYEKL, per germline. This CDR3 is 21 amino acids long. Trimming cost V 2 bases and J 1 base, with 29 bases left between them. DNA of the CDR3: TGCGCCAGCAGCCAACAGGAGGGGGGTGGCGACCAAAACAGGGGCCAAGAGACCCAGTACTTC. It yields the protein CASSQQEGGGDQNRGQETQYF.

The sample holds one count of this clone. The chain joins TRBV19 to TRBJ2-1; a weak D match, TRBD2 (7 bases). V was trimmed by 6 bases and J by 8 bases, leaving 23 bases between them. Looked up from germline, CDR1 is LNHDA and CDR2 is SQIVND (reference sequence). The CDR3 consists of 16 residues. Here the CDR3 reads CASSLSWGGPLYEQFF. DNA of the CDR3: TGTGCCAGTAGCCTGTCTTGGGGGGGCCCCCTGTATGAGCAGTTCTTC.

This clone was seen only a few times. V and J are TRBV19 and TRBJ2-7; 7 nucleotides line up with TRBD1. Germline CDR1 and CDR2: LNHDA and SQIVND (reference sequence). CDR3 size: 13 residues. J was trimmed by 3 bases and V by 3 bases; bases with no gene match: 2. The CDR3, as DNA: TGTGCCAGTAGTATCTACAGGGGCTACGAGCAGTACTTC. Protein product: CASSIYRGYEQYF. Full variable domain (outside the CDR3, taken from reference TRBV19 and TRBJ2-7): DGGITQSPKYLFRKEGQNVTLSCEQNLNHDAMYWYRQDPGQGLRLIYYSQIVNDFQKGDIAEGYSVSREKKESFPLTVTSAQKNPTAFYLCASSIYRGYEQYFGPGTRLTVT.

About this clone: A junction end diverges from the germline sequence, so it may reflect a read error. The V gene is TRBV20-1, the J gene TRBJ2-7, with 7 bases fitting TRBD2. Germline V gene lookup returns CDR1 DFQATT and CDR2 SNEGSKA (reference sequence). There are 17 residues in the CDR3. CDR3 residues: CSASIPYVAGEQNEQYF. The CDR3 DNA is TGCAGTGCTAGTATCCCCTACGTGGCGGGAGAGCAAAACGAACAGTACTTC.